One and the same sample provided the 27 T cell receptor beta chains below, sequenced in a study of T cell responses to AZD1222 COVID-19 vaccine. Sequenced by immunoSEQ multiplex PCR; TCRdb stores in-frame clones only, minus some. Among about 100,000 clones, roughly 90% were seen once, and the ten largest hold about 6.6%. Sequences were derived from peripheral blood, sampled on day 0 of AZD1222 vaccination. The receptors shown here come from an adult in good health.

J is TRBJ1-2 and V is TRBV5-1; 7 bases line up with TRBD1. This CDR3 region has 15 residues. Germline V gene sequence: CDR1 SGHRS, CDR2 YFSETQ. J gave up 5 bases and V 4 bases, and 11 bases lay outside the gene matches. The CDR3 spells CASSPTTGLSYGYTF. CDR3 DNA: TGCGCCAGCAGCCCGACGACAGGGTTAAGTTATGGCTACACCTTC.

The chain is built from TRBV5-1 and TRBJ1-2; TRBD1 matches 9 bases. V dropped 0 bases and J dropped 4; count of bases not matched to a gene: 4. Germline V gene data show CDR1 as SGHRS and CDR2 as YFSETQ. There are 15 residues in the CDR3. CDR3 sequence: CASSLGQGGSYGYTF. As DNA, the CDR3 is TGCGCCAGCAGCTTGGGACAGGGGGGAAGCTATGGCTACACCTTC. Variable domain in full (rest from reference TRBV5-1 and TRBJ1-2): KAGVTQTPRYLIKTRGQQVTLSCSPISGHRSVSWYQQTPGQGLQFLFEYFSETQRNKGNFPGRFSGRQFSNSRSEMNVSTLELGDSALYLCASSLGQGGSYGYTFGSGTRLTVV.

The V and J genes are TRBV6-2 or TRBV6-3 and TRBJ1-5; no clear D. In germline, CDR1 is MNHEY, CDR2 SVGEGT. V lost 6 bases to trimming and J lost 0 bases, with 12 bases between them. This CDR3 is built from 15 residues. The CDR3 spells CASSRRTVSNQPQHF. In DNA form, the CDR3 reads TGTGCCAGCAGCCGGAGGACGGTTAGCAATCAGCCCCAGCATTTT.

Regarding this clone: Other DNA sequences in this specimen translate into the identical CDR3. The chain combines TRBV28 with TRBJ1-2; tentative D call: TRBD1 (5 bases). Deletions cut 5 bases from V and 5 bases from J, with 15 bases between. This CDR3 spans 14 amino acids. CDR1 is MDHEN and CDR2 is SYDVKM in the germline V gene. CDR3 DNA: TGTGCCAGCAGTCTCCCGAGGGGCGGGTATGGCTACACCTTC. Protein product: CASSLPRGGYGYTF.

The chain carries TRBV12-3 or TRBV12-4 and TRBJ1-2; D gene ambiguous. The CDR3 sequence is 13 residues long. Trimming stripped 10 bases from V and 3 bases from J, with 15 bases between. The CDR3 bases are TGTGCCACTCGACGAGAAGAGGACTATGGCTACACCTTC. Translated: CATRREEDYGYTF.

The table lists this clone with a few counts. The CDR3 DNA reads TGCGCCAGCAGTAGGAGGGAATCCTATAATTCACCCCTCCACTTT. Amino acids: CASSRRESYNSPLHF. The chain employs TRBV5-1 and TRBJ1-6; D gene uncertain. From germline, CDR1 is SGHRS and CDR2 YFSETQ. The length of the CDR3 is 15 residues. Between the trimmed V and J ends, which lost 5 bases and 1 base, there was a span of 10 bases.

The V and J genes are TRBV28 and TRBJ2-7, with a tentative D call TRBD2 (6 bases). Germline assignment: CDR1 MDHEN and CDR2 SYDVKM. The CDR3 spans 16 residues. The V end was cut by 2 bases, the J end by 3 bases, with 17 bases between. The CDR3 here is CASSLRGTLGFYEQYF. The CDR3, as DNA: TGTGCCAGCAGTTTACGGGGGACTCTGGGTTTCTACGAGCAGTACTTC.

The genes are TRBV5-4 and TRBJ2-1, with D possibly being TRBD1 or TRBD2 (5 bases each). Trimming took off 3 bases at V and 0 bases at J, with 16 bases between the two ends. The CDR3 loop spans 17 amino acids. Germline V CDR1 and CDR2: SGHNT, YYREEE (reference sequence). Here the CDR3 DNA reads TGTGCCAGCAGCTGGTCAAGACGGGGCGGCTCCTACAATGAGCAGTTCTTC. Translating gives CASSWSRRGGSYNEQFF.

J is TRBJ2-1 and V is TRBV19, with 9 bases fitting TRBD1. The CDR3 is 15 amino acids. With V trimmed by 7 bases and J by 7 bases, 11 bases remained unmatched. Germline CDR1 and CDR2: LNHDA and SQIVND (reference sequence). CDR3 in amino acids: CASTRMRTGVNEQFF. The CDR3, as DNA: TGTGCCAGTACCCGAATGAGGACAGGGGTGAATGAGCAGTTCTTC.

This rearrangement joins TRBV4-2 to TRBJ1-3; D remains unclear. Germline V gene sequence: CDR1 LGHNA, CDR2 YNFKEQ. This CDR3 spans 15 amino acids. The germline V and J ends were trimmed by 0 bases and 0 bases, with 6 bases remaining between them. DNA of the CDR3: TGTGCCAGCAGCCAAGATCACGGCTCTGGAAACACCATATATTTT. This encodes CASSQDHGSGNTIYF.

The rearrangement uses TRBV7-9 and TRBJ2-1, with 7 bases fitting TRBD1. This CDR3 is 17 amino acids long. V shed 4 bases and J 0 bases; nucleotides not matched to a gene: 9. Germline V CDR1 and CDR2: SEHNR, FQNEAQ (reference sequence). The CDR3 DNA reads TGTGCCAGCAGCTCCCCCCCGGGACAGAACTCCTACAATGAGCAGTTCTTC. It is translated as CASSSPPGQNSYNEQFF.

The chain recombines TRBV6-4 with TRBJ1-1; maybe TRBD1 (5 bases). The germline V gene encodes CDR1 MRHNA and CDR2 SNTAGT. This CDR3 contains 13 residues. The germline V and J ends were trimmed by 6 bases and 2 bases, with 10 bases remaining between them. The CDR3 here is CASRQGPNTEAFF. The CDR3 bases are TGTGCCAGCAGGCAGGGACCTAACACTGAAGCTTTCTTT.

CDR3 nucleotide sequence: TGTGCCAGCAGCCAAGAATCTAGCGGGGCCTACAATGAGCAGTTCTTC. Its translation: CASSQESSGAYNEQFF. The V call is TRBV3-1 (or the pseudogene TRBV3-2), the J call TRBJ2-1; 9 bases align to TRBD2. The V gene end was trimmed by 0 bases and the J gene end by 2 bases; junction bases not matched to a gene: 2. In germline, CDR1 is LGHDT, CDR2 YNNKEL (reference sequence). The length of the CDR3 is 16 residues.

The rearrangement links TRBV6-5 to TRBJ2-1, with D perhaps TRBD2 (6 bases). Between the trimmed V and J ends, which lost 8 bases and 0 bases, there was a span of 8 bases. Germline V gene data show CDR1 as MNHEY and CDR2 as SVGAGI. This CDR3 spans 13 amino acids. The CDR3 bases are TGTGCCAGCGGAGGGAACTCCTACAATGAGCAGTTCTTC. This gives the protein CASGGNSYNEQFF.

The chain couples TRBV4-2 to TRBJ2-7; TRBD2 matches 12 bases. The germline V gene encodes CDR1 LGHNA and CDR2 YNFKEQ. V lost 1 base and J lost 0; bases outside the gene matches: 7. This CDR3 region has 18 residues. The DNA of the CDR3 is TGTGCCAGCAGCCAAGCCTCCGGACTAGCGGGGTCCTCCTACGAGCAGTACTTC. Translated, it gives CASSQASGLAGSSYEQYF.

V gene TRBV7-2 combines with J gene TRBJ1-5; D gene ambiguous. This CDR3 spans 14 amino acids. Trimming shortened V by 5 bases and J by 5 bases, and 13 bases separated the two germline ends. Looked up from germline, CDR1 is SGHTA and CDR2 is FQGNSA. CDR3 sequence: CASSDTNSDQPQHF. The CDR3 DNA sequence: TGTGCCAGCAGCGACACAAACAGCGATCAGCCCCAGCATTTT.

This sequence joins TRBV12-3 or TRBV12-4 and TRBJ1-5; D remains unclear. Trimming took off 3 bases at V and 6 bases at J, with 9 bases between the two ends. This CDR3 is 13 amino acids long. In DNA form, the CDR3 reads TGTGCCAGCAGTTTTGCGTCCCGTCAGCCCCAGCATTTT. Translated: CASSFASRQPQHF.

V gene TRBV7-9 combines with J gene TRBJ2-3; tentative D call: TRBD2 (5 bases). Trimming pared 5 bases from V and 0 bases from J, leaving 9 bases between. CDR1 is SEHNR and CDR2 is FQNEAQ in the germline V gene (reference sequence). CDR3 length equals 14 residues. This chain's CDR3 is CASSIGVSTDTQYF. The CDR3 DNA is TGTGCCAGCAGCATCGGGGTTAGCACAGATACGCAGTATTTT. Full variable domain (rest looked up from reference TRBV7-9 and TRBJ2-3): DTGVSQNPRHKITKRGQNVTFRCDPISEHNRLYWYRQTLGQGPEFLTYFQNEAQLEKSRLLSDRFSAERPKGSFSTLEIQRTEQGDSAMYLCASSIGVSTDTQYFGPGTRLTVL.

The chain is built from TRBV6-2 or TRBV6-3 and TRBJ1-1, with D tentatively TRBD1 (5 bases). The CDR3 sequence is 16 residues long. CDR1 is MNHEY and CDR2 is SVGEGT in the germline V gene. V was clipped by 2 bases and J by 8 bases, with 21 bases between them. The CDR3 protein is CASSYGFWGGRMEAFF. DNA for the CDR3: TGTGCCAGCAGTTACGGTTTCTGGGGGGGGAGGATGGAAGCTTTCTTT.

The rearrangement joins TRBV28 to TRBJ1-5; tentatively, D is TRBD1 (5 bases). V was shortened by 10 bases and J by 7 bases, with 14 bases between the two germline ends. From germline, CDR1 is MDHEN and CDR2 SYDVKM. CDR3 length equals 12 residues. The CDR3 protein is CATGGSRQPQHF. CDR3 nucleotides: TGTGCCACCGGGGGTAGTCGGCAGCCCCAGCATTTT.

The chain carries TRBV10-3 and TRBJ1-5; D remains unclear. The CDR3 covers 13 residues. V was pared by 7 bases and J by 5 bases, with 12 bases between. CDR1 and CDR2 from the germline V gene are ENHRY and SYGVKD. This chain's CDR3 is CAITGELDQPQHF. The CDR3, as DNA: TGTGCCATCACTGGGGAATTGGATCAGCCCCAGCATTTT.

The chain carries TRBV19 and TRBJ2-7; D not resolved. The CDR3 is made up of 13 amino acids. Trimming removed 3 bases at V and 3 bases at J, with 9 bases between. Germline loops: CDR1 LNHDA, CDR2 SQIVND (reference sequence). This chain's CDR3 is CASSIGENYEQYF. DNA of the CDR3: TGTGCCAGTAGTATTGGTGAAAACTACGAGCAGTACTTC.

CDR3 DNA: TGTGCCAGCAGTCCTACAGGGTTTGAAGCTTTCTTT. This codes for CASSPTGFEAFF. The chain links TRBV28 to TRBJ1-1, with TRBD1 as a possible D gene (6 bases). V lost 5 bases and J 7 bases, leaving 11 bases between the germline ends. The germline V gene has CDR1 MDHEN and CDR2 SYDVKM. This CDR3 region has 12 residues.

This chain joins TRBV7-8 and TRBJ1-3; unclear D gene. Germline-derived CDR1 and CDR2 are SGHVS and FQNEAQ. Trimming pared 8 bases from V and 0 bases from J, leaving 11 bases between. The CDR3 sequence is 14 residues long. The CDR3 protein is CASCAPSSGNTIYF. The CDR3 nucleotides read TGTGCCAGCTGCGCCCCGAGCTCTGGAAACACCATATATTTT.

This chain connects TRBV4-2 to TRBJ1-6; 7 bases line up with TRBD1. The junction had 9 bases not matched to a gene; V was cut back by 2 bases and J by 8 bases. CDR1 LGHNA and CDR2 YNFKEQ come from the germline V gene. CDR3 length: 16 amino acids. The CDR3 loop reads CASSQPRQGVDSPLHF. The DNA of the CDR3 is TGTGCCAGCAGCCAACCTCGACAGGGAGTGGATTCACCCCTCCACTTT.

This clone was detected only once. The gene calls are TRBV28 and TRBJ2-7; D uncertain. V was clipped by 10 bases and J by 2 bases, with 15 bases between them. Per the germline V gene, CDR1 is MDHEN and CDR2 is SYDVKM. The CDR3 totals 13 residues. The CDR3 reads CATRGSATYEQYF. CDR3 nucleotides: TGTGCCACCAGAGGAAGCGCAACCTACGAGCAGTACTTC. Using reference TRBV28 and TRBJ2-7 for the parts outside the CDR3, the full variable domain is DVKVTQSSRYLVKRTGEKVFLECVQDMDHENMFWYRQDPGLGLRLIYFSYDVKMKEKGDIPEGYSVSREKKERFSLILESASTNQTSMYLCATRGSATYEQYFGPGTRLTVT.

CDR3 residues: CASSGYGTNTEAFF. In nucleotides, the CDR3 is TGTGCCAGCAGCGGCTATGGGACGAACACTGAAGCTTTCTTT. The J gene is TRBJ1-1, the V gene TRBV7-6; weak D call: TRBD1 (5 bases). Germline V gives CDR1 SGHVS, CDR2 FNYEAQ. The CDR3 length is 14 residues. The germline V and J ends were trimmed by 5 bases and 1 base, with 11 bases remaining between them.